This is a list of T cell receptor beta chains from one sample in a study of response to subunit inactivated influenza vaccine. TCRdb independently ran MiXCR on the RT-PCR reads; one entry per CDR3 protein. The sample contains roughly 170,000 distinct CDR3 sequences, around 9.2% of which appear only once. The sequencing here drew on non-naive T cells sorted from PBMCs, taken on the day of vaccination. These receptors originate from a man aged 50-59 years who received an inactivated influenza vaccine. CDR3s include the opening cysteine and the closing phenylalanine or tryptophan. The order of the fields is clone size, J gene, V gene, D gene, CDR3 protein, CDR3 DNA. A D gene is named only where the DNA matches it firmly. Where a row states a size, it is once, few, many or the class of an expanded clone; other rows omit it.

few	TRBJ1-2	TRBV4-3	NA	CASSRSDGSYGYTF	TGCGCCAGCAGCCGCAGCGACGGGAGCTATGGCTACACCTTC
many	TRBJ1-4	TRBV5-6	NA	CASSSTGPTNEKLFF	TGTGCCAGCAGCTCTACAGGGCCAACTAATGAAAAACTGTTTTTT
many	TRBJ2-1	TRBV12-3/TRBV12-4	TRBD2	CASSRDSGIQFF	TGTGCCAGCAGTCGAGATAGCGGGATTCAGTTCTTC
many	TRBJ1-2	TRBV5-6	NA	CASNRGGAPYYGYTF	TGTGCCAGCAACCGAGGGGGTGCCCCCTACTATGGCTACACCTTC
NA	TRBJ2-3	TRBV7-2	NA	CASSLRKFTDTQYF	TGTGCCAGCAGCTTGAGAAAGTTCACAGATACGCAGTATTTT
many	TRBJ1-6	TRBV2	TRBD1	CASGRDRGDSPLHF	TGTGCCAGCGGACGGGACAGGGGGGATTCACCCCTCCACTTT
few	TRBJ2-5	TRBV6-2/TRBV6-3	NA	CASSRLIRGETQYF	TGTGCCAGCAGCCGGCTTATCAGGGGAGAGACCCAGTACTTC
NA	TRBJ2-3	TRBV6-1	TRBD2	CASSKSLAGLGDTQYF	TGTGCCAGCAGTAAATCACTAGCGGGCCTGGGGGATACGCAGTATTTT
many	TRBJ2-5	TRBV9	NA	CASSGGVQETQYF	TGTGCCAGCAGCGGCGGAGTCCAAGAGACCCAGTACTTC
few	TRBJ2-5	TRBV10-3	NA	CAISEPMGLAGETQYF	TGTGCCATCAGTGAGCCGATGGGGCTAGCTGGTGAGACCCAGTACTTC
few	TRBJ2-4	TRBV11-2	NA	CASSLDVGVLAKNIQYF	TGTGCCAGCAGCTTAGATGTGGGGGTTCTAGCCAAAAACATTCAGTACTTC
many	TRBJ2-3	TRBV11-2	TRBD2	CASSLRGLAGGPKDTQYF	TGTGCCAGCAGCTTACGGGGACTAGCGGGGGGGCCGAAAGATACGCAGTATTTT
NA	TRBJ2-3	TRBV6-2/TRBV6-3	NA	CASSYVSARGADTQYF	TGTGCCAGCAGTTACGTCTCGGCCAGAGGCGCAGATACGCAGTATTTT
NA	TRBJ2-1	TRBV11-2	NA	CASSPGFELAEQFF	TGTGCCAGCAGCCCAGGGTTTGAGTTGGCTGAGCAGTTCTTC
many	TRBJ2-2	TRBV10-3	NA	CAISGVGRDTGELFF	TGTGCCATCAGTGGAGTCGGCAGAGACACCGGGGAGCTGTTTTTT
NA	TRBJ1-2	TRBV25-1	NA	CASSGGAGGYTF	TGTGCCAGCAGTGGGGGGGCAGGTGGCTACACCTTC
many	TRBJ1-5	TRBV6-1	NA	CASGLQPQHF	TGTGCCAGCGGGCTTCAGCCCCAGCATTTT
NA	TRBJ1-2	TRBV30	NA	CAWNRLDEGYTF	TGTGCCTGGAATAGGTTAGATGAAGGCTACACCTTC
NA	TRBJ2-7	TRBV29-1	NA	CSVEAESYEQYF	TGCAGCGTTGAAGCGGAATCCTACGAGCAGTACTTC
NA	TRBJ2-5	TRBV5-5	NA	CASSLWAGSSTGTQYF	TGTGCCAGCAGCTTGTGGGCAGGGAGCTCAACGGGGACCCAGTACTTC
few	TRBJ2-3	TRBV28	TRBD2	CASSLSRAGGPTDTQYF	TGTGCCAGCAGTTTATCTCGAGCGGGGGGGCCCACAGATACGCAGTATTTT
few	TRBJ2-1	TRBV5-1	NA	CASSSPTETPGDEQFF	TGCGCCAGCAGCTCGCCAACTGAAACCCCCGGGGATGAGCAGTTCTTC
many	TRBJ2-5	TRBV24-1	TRBD1	CATSEITGAQETQYF	TGTGCCACCAGTGAGATCACAGGGGCCCAAGAGACCCAGTACTTC
many	TRBJ1-2	TRBV7-2	TRBD1	CASSSPGTGFYTF	TGTGCCAGCAGCTCCCCCGGGACAGGGTTCTACACCTTC
many	TRBJ1-1	TRBV29-1	NA	CSVFYRETEAFF	TGCAGCGTTTTTTATAGGGAGACTGAAGCTTTCTTT
NA	TRBJ1-1	TRBV30	NA	CASHRVGTEAFF	TGTGCCTCGCACAGGGTGGGCACTGAAGCTTTCTTT
NA	TRBJ1-2	TRBV20-1	NA	CSAPRVGANYGYTF	TGCAGTGCTCCCCGAGTAGGGGCTAACTATGGCTACACCTTC
few	TRBJ2-5	TRBV6-5	NA	CASSYPGQYQETQYF	TGTGCCAGCAGTTACCCGGGCCAGTACCAAGAGACCCAGTACTTC